This TCR beta chain stems from a study of follicular helper T cells after annual influenza vaccination. This CDR3 is 15 amino acids long. V shed 5 bases and J shed 4 bases, with 18 bases lying between them. Germline V gene sequence: CDR1 SGHTA, CDR2 FQGTGA. Clones were read by immunoSEQ multiplex PCR, and TCRdb kept only the in-frame ones, dropping some. This sample has more than 8,500 clones, with 70% to 85% found just once. The time point was: 2015-2016 season, pre-vaccination. Donors with HIV/AIDS, active malignancy, immunomodulators or active illness were excluded. The sample here was CXCR5+ CD38- circulating T follicular helper cells from blood, taken on the day of influenza vaccination. Subset denoted: circulating Tfh, non-naive CD4+CXCR5+PD-1+ (ICOS+CD38+ or ICOS-CD38-). This chain joins TRBV7-3 and TRBJ2-7; a possible D gene is TRBD2 (6 bases). This sequence originates from an adult who received the influenza vaccine. This CDR3 is CASSLSPGSAYEQYF. CDR3 sequence (DNA): TGTGCCAGCAGCCTAAGCCCCGGGAGTGCATACGAGCAGTACTTC.